Below are 21 T cell receptor beta chains sequenced from a single sample in a study of T cell responses to AZD1222 COVID-19 vaccine. Using immunoSEQ multiplex PCR, the repertoire was profiled, and TCRdb retains in-frame clones only, with some absent. The sample contains fewer than 150,000 clones, around 83% of which appear only once. The specimen comprised peripheral blood, sampled 28 days after the second AZD1222 dose. These receptors were collected from an adult who received the AZD1222 COVID-19 vaccine.

V usage is TRBV28 and J usage is TRBJ2-1; D is undetermined. Trimming pared 8 bases from V and 10 bases from J, leaving 18 bases between. From germline, CDR1 is MDHEN and CDR2 SYDVKM. There are 13 residues in the CDR3. The CDR3 nucleotides read TGTGCCAGCCAAACGATAAATACACGCGAGCAGTTCTTC. Protein product: CASQTINTREQFF. Full variable domain (remainder filled in from reference TRBV28 and TRBJ2-1): DVKVTQSSRYLVKRTGEKVFLECVQDMDHENMFWYRQDPGLGLRLIYFSYDVKMKEKGDIPEGYSVSREKKERFSLILESASTNQTSMYLCASQTINTREQFFGPGTRLTVL.

This rearrangement joins TRBV27 to TRBJ1-2, with D unclear. CDR1 MNHEY and CDR2 SMNVEV come from the germline V gene (reference sequence). V was trimmed by 3 bases and J by 2 bases, leaving 7 bases between them. There are 13 residues in the CDR3. DNA for the CDR3: TGTGCCAGCAGTTTCGGGTCGAACTATGGCTACACCTTC. Its translation: CASSFGSNYGYTF.

The chain employs TRBV19 and TRBJ1-6; D is uncertain. The ends were cut back, 3 bases at V and 10 bases at J, with 22 bases in the middle. CDR1 and CDR2 from the germline V gene are LNHDA and SQIVND (reference sequence). The CDR3 is 17 residues long. CDR3 residues: CASSIVVSGRGGSPLHF. CDR3 DNA: TGTGCCAGTAGTATCGTCGTCTCGGGCAGAGGTGGCTCACCCCTCCACTTT.

CDR3 in amino acids: CASSQGATITDTQYF. The CDR3, as DNA: TGTGCCAGCAGTCAGGGGGCGACCATCACAGATACGCAGTATTTT. The genes are TRBV6-5 and TRBJ2-3, with 8 bases lining up with TRBD1. Trimming took 5 bases from V and 2 from J; bases not matched to a gene: 6. This CDR3 contains 15 residues. CDR1 and CDR2 from the germline V gene are MNHEY and SVGAGI.

This chain connects TRBV28 to TRBJ1-5, with TRBD1 matching over 7 bases. V lost 2 bases to trimming and J lost 3 bases; unmatched junction nucleotides: 7. The CDR3 contains 16 residues. Germline V lookup: CDR1 MDHEN, CDR2 SYDVKM. CDR3 amino acids: CASSLGGRGINQPQHF. The CDR3 DNA sequence: TGTGCCAGCAGTTTAGGTGGCAGGGGGATCAATCAGCCCCAGCATTTT.

V gene TRBV11-2 combines with J gene TRBJ2-5; TRBD1 is a possible D gene (6 bases). Germline V CDR1 and CDR2: SGHAT, FQNNGV. This CDR3 is 13 amino acids long. V was cut by 5 bases and J by 1 base, with 8 bases left in between. The CDR3 nucleotides are TGTGCCAGCAGCCCGGACAGCCAAGAGACCCAGTACTTC. This translates into CASSPDSQETQYF.

This rearrangement joins TRBV30 to TRBJ2-5; no reliable D call. Trimming took 3 bases from V and 5 from J, leaving 10 bases between them. CDR1 GTSNPN and CDR2 SVGIG come from the germline V gene (reference sequence). The CDR3 loop spans 12 amino acids. The CDR3, as DNA: TGTGCCTGGAGAGACTCCGCGGAGACCCAGTACTTC. This gives the protein CAWRDSAETQYF.

The chain has TRBV27 and TRBJ1-6; D may be TRBD1 (6 bases). The V gene lost 4 bases and the J gene lost 7 bases, with 20 bases spanning the gap. The CDR3 spans 17 residues. Germline V gene lookup returns CDR1 MNHEY and CDR2 SMNVEV (reference sequence). DNA for the CDR3: TGTGCCAGCAGTTCCCCCGGGACACGAGGCAGAAATTCACCCCTCCACTTT. Translating it yields CASSSPGTRGRNSPLHF.

The chain recombines TRBV7-2 with TRBJ2-7; 7 bases line up with TRBD2. The J segment lost 0 bases and the V segment lost 4 bases, leaving 9 bases of the junction unmatched. Germline V gene sequence: CDR1 SGHTA, CDR2 FQGNSA. The CDR3 totals 16 residues. CDR3 region: CASSSSFGGSSYEQYF. The CDR3 nucleotides read TGTGCCAGCAGCTCCTCTTTCGGGGGGAGCTCCTACGAGCAGTACTTC.

This clone was seen once. This chain uses TRBV28 with TRBJ1-2; D ambiguous. V lost 1 base to trimming and J lost 3 bases, with 9 bases between them. The CDR3 has 14 amino acids. Per the germline V gene, CDR1 is MDHEN and CDR2 is SYDVKM. CDR3 nucleotides: TGTGCCAGCAGTTTATTGGCATATGACTATGGCTACACCTTC. Translated, it gives CASSLLAYDYGYTF.

This clone has only one observation. This rearrangement joins TRBV7-2 to TRBJ2-7, with TRBD2 identical over 13 bases. J gave up 0 bases and V 0 bases, and 11 bases lay outside the gene matches. Germline V gene data show CDR1 as SGHTA and CDR2 as FQGNSA. This CDR3 contains 20 residues. CDR3 nucleotides: TGTGCCAGCAGCTTAGCGACCCCAGGGACTAGCGGGATCCGCTCCTACGAGCAGTACTTC. This encodes CASSLATPGTSGIRSYEQYF.

V and J are TRBV6-2 or TRBV6-3 and TRBJ1-5, with D unresolved. The CDR3 length is 15 residues. With 0 bases removed from V and 7 bases from J, the gap between germline ends came to 13 bases. Germline loops: CDR1 MNHEY, CDR2 SVGEGT. The chain's CDR3 is CASSYSNVGAQPQHF. CDR3 in DNA: TGTGCCAGCAGTTACTCGAACGTCGGAGCCCAGCCCCAGCATTTT.

This chain links TRBV9 with TRBJ1-2; D gene ambiguous. This CDR3 has 12 amino acids. V lost 0 bases, J lost 11 bases, and 11 bases lay in between. Germline CDR1 and CDR2: SGDLS and YYNGEE. As DNA, the CDR3 is TGTGCCAGCAGCGTAGGGGGTAAGGGTTACACCTTC. Its translation: CASSVGGKGYTF.

The gene calls are TRBV19 and TRBJ2-1; tentative D call: TRBD2 (7 bases). Germline V gene sequence: CDR1 LNHDA, CDR2 SQIVND (reference sequence). V lost 9 bases and J 5 bases, leaving 17 bases between the germline ends. The CDR3 has 14 amino acids. The CDR3 sequence is CASSAGHADNEQFF. CDR3 sequence (DNA): TGTGCCAGCTCAGCGGGACACGCTGACAATGAGCAGTTCTTC.

The chain links TRBV15 to TRBJ2-1; a weak D match, TRBD2 (7 bases). Deletions cut 4 bases from V and 4 bases from J, with 14 bases between. Germline CDR1 is LNHNV and CDR2 is YYDKDF (reference sequence). There are 15 residues in the CDR3. The CDR3 reads CATSTRGGNYNEQFF. The CDR3 DNA reads TGTGCCACCAGCACTAGGGGGGGCAATTACAATGAGCAGTTCTTC.

This chain connects TRBV9 to TRBJ2-1; 7 bases are a match to TRBD2. CDR3 length: 15 residues. The germline V gene encodes CDR1 SGDLS and CDR2 YYNGEE. Trimming took 2 bases from V and 9 from J; bases not matched to a gene: 11. The CDR3 is CASSVGGGPLGEQFF. The CDR3, as DNA: TGTGCCAGCAGCGTTGGGGGAGGGCCTTTGGGTGAGCAGTTCTTC. Full variable domain (rest looked up from reference TRBV9 and TRBJ2-1): DSGVTQTPKHLITATGQRVTLRCSPRSGDLSVYWYQQSLDQGLQFLIQYYNGEERAKGNILERFSAQQFPDLHSELNLSSLELGDSALYFCASSVGGGPLGEQFFGPGTRLTVL.

J is TRBJ2-1 and V is TRBV6-2 or TRBV6-3; 9 bases match TRBD2. The CDR3 has 17 residues. J gave up 13 bases and V 0 bases, and 16 bases lay outside the gene matches. The germline V gene has CDR1 MNHEY and CDR2 SVGEGT. CDR3 coding DNA: TGTGCCAGCAGTTACTCAGGCGGGGGGGCCCCTACAATATCCCAGTTCTTC. Amino acid sequence: CASSYSGGGAPTISQFF.

V is TRBV4-1 and J is TRBJ2-7; 8 bases are a match to TRBD2. The ends lost 0 bases at V and 5 bases at J; junction bases unmatched: 6. CDR1 is MGHRA, CDR2 YSYEKL, per germline. The CDR3 consists of 15 residues. In DNA form, the CDR3 reads TGCGCCAGCAGCCAAGAGGCGGGGGGCTACGACGAGCAGTACTTC. It specifies CASSQEAGGYDEQYF.

This clone was seen once. The V and J genes are TRBV30 and TRBJ1-5; no clear D gene. V was clipped by 5 bases and J by 0 bases, with 8 bases between them. Per the germline V gene, CDR1 is GTSNPN and CDR2 is SVGIG (reference sequence). This CDR3 is 13 amino acids long. The DNA for the CDR3 is TGTGCCTGGTCCCTCAATAGCAATCAGCCCCAGCATTTT. Translation gives CAWSLNSNQPQHF.

V usage is TRBV28 and J usage is TRBJ2-1; D might be TRBD2 (6 bases). The V end lost 2 bases, the J end lost 8 bases, and 22 bases lay between the germline ends. This CDR3 contains 17 residues. Germline values: CDR1 MDHEN, CDR2 SYDVKM. CDR3 protein: CASSLKVYSVASDEQFF. The CDR3 DNA reads TGTGCCAGCAGTTTAAAGGTCTATTCGGTTGCTAGCGATGAGCAGTTCTTC.

The rearrangement uses TRBV28 and TRBJ1-5; a possible D gene is TRBD1 (6 bases). Between the trimmed V and J ends, which lost 8 bases and 2 bases, there was a span of 7 bases. Per the germline V gene, CDR1 is MDHEN and CDR2 is SYDVKM. The CDR3 contains 12 residues. This CDR3 reads CASEGGNQPQHF. The CDR3 region has the DNA TGTGCCAGCGAGGGGGGCAATCAGCCCCAGCATTTT. The complete variable domain, with remaining parts taken from reference TRBV28 and TRBJ1-5, reads DVKVTQSSRYLVKRTGEKVFLECVQDMDHENMFWYRQDPGLGLRLIYFSYDVKMKEKGDIPEGYSVSREKKERFSLILESASTNQTSMYLCASEGGNQPQHFGDGTRLSIL.